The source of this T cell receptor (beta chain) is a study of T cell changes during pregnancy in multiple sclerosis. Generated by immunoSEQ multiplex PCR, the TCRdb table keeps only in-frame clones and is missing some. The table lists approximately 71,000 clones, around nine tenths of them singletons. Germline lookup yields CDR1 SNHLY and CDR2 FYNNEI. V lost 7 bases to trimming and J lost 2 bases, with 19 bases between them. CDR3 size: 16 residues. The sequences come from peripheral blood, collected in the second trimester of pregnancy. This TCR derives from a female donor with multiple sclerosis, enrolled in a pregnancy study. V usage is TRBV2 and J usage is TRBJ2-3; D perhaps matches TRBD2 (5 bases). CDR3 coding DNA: TGTGCCAGCAATCGGCCGACGGCAGGACTCACAGATACGCAGTATTTT. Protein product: CASNRPTAGLTDTQYF.